This TCR beta chain comes out of a study of cytomegalovirus exposure and HLA in healthy donors. Trimming left V 3 bases short and J 14 bases short, with 14 bases between. From germline, CDR1 is SGHDT and CDR2 YYEEEE. CDR3 length: 11 amino acids. 60 Vbeta and 13 Jbeta primers were used in PCR. Profiling relied on immunoSEQ multiplex PCR, and the TCRdb table lists in-frame clones only, not all of them. The sample shows about 76,000 clones, about three quarters of them seen only once. Though probably carrying unrecorded immune exposures, donors were nominally healthy at sampling. Concerning this clone itself: The sample has other DNA sequences that encode this CDR3 too.

V gene TRBV5-6 combines with J gene TRBJ1-1; TRBD1 is a possible D gene (5 bases). The sequence derives from a woman between 35 and 50 years old in good health and CMV-seropositive. Sequenced sample: PBMCs. The CDR3, as DNA: TGTGCCAGCAGCTCGGGGGGGAGAGCCTTCTTT. It codes for CASSSGGRAFF.